Listed here are 26 T cell receptor beta chains from one sample, sequenced in a study of T cell responses to AZD1222 COVID-19 vaccine. Sequenced by immunoSEQ multiplex PCR; TCRdb stores in-frame clones only, minus some. Of roughly 120,000 clones in the sample, about 90% were seen once. The sample in question was peripheral blood, obtained on day 0 of AZD1222 vaccination. These receptors originate from an adult in good health.

The V gene is TRBV24-1, the J gene TRBJ2-6, with D tentatively TRBD1 or TRBD2 (5 bases each). V was shortened by 9 bases and J by 0 bases, with 8 bases between the two germline ends. CDR3 length equals 14 residues. In germline, CDR1 is KGHDR, CDR2 SFDVKD. CDR3 nucleotides: TGTGCCACCGGGGGTAACTCTGGGGCCAACGTCCTGACTTTC. Translating gives CATGGNSGANVLTF.

This rearrangement joins TRBV4-2 to TRBJ2-3, with 8 bases identical to TRBD2. The J segment lost 0 bases and the V segment lost 4 bases, leaving 9 bases of the junction unmatched. Looked up from germline, CDR1 is LGHNA and CDR2 is YNFKEQ. This CDR3 contains 17 residues. The CDR3 DNA follows: TGTGCCAGCAGCCCTCCTACTAGCGGTACTAGCACAGATACGCAGTATTTT. Residues: CASSPPTSGTSTDTQYF.

The CDR3, as DNA: TGTGCCTGGAGCGGGACTAGCGGGAGATACAATGAGCAGTTCTTC. This codes for CAWSGTSGRYNEQFF. The V gene is TRBV30, the J gene TRBJ2-1; the match to TRBD2 covers 14 bases. V lost 3 bases, J lost 4 bases, and 2 bases stayed unmatched. Per germline, CDR1 GTSNPN and CDR2 SVGIG (reference sequence). The CDR3 length is 15 residues.

The chain links TRBV11-2 to TRBJ1-2, with 8 bases that match TRBD1. The CDR3 consists of 14 residues. The V gene end was trimmed by 5 bases and the J gene end by 7 bases; junction bases not matched to a gene: 9. The germline CDR1 and CDR2 sequences are SGHAT and FQNNGV. The CDR3 is CASSPGVRGLGYTF. The DNA for the CDR3 is TGTGCCAGCAGCCCAGGTGTCAGGGGGCTTGGCTACACCTTC.

This rearrangement joins TRBV7-2 to TRBJ1-5; no clear D. The CDR3 extends over 13 amino acids. The germline V and J ends were trimmed by 2 bases and 7 bases, with 9 bases remaining between them. Germline loops: CDR1 SGHTA, CDR2 FQGNSA. CDR3 sequence (DNA): TGTGCCAGCAGCTTATCGGGTTACCAGCCCCAGCATTTT. The encoded protein is CASSLSGYQPQHF. The whole variable domain, filled in from reference TRBV7-2 and TRBJ1-5, reads GAGVSQSPSNKVTEKGKDVELRCDPISGHTALYWYRQSLGQGLEFLIYFQGNSAPDKSGLPSDRFSAERTGGSVSTLTIQRTQQEDSAVYLCASSLSGYQPQHFGDGTRLSIL.

This clone showed up just once. The rearrangement links TRBV7-2 to TRBJ2-3; D gene ambiguous. CDR3 length: 17 amino acids. Germline V gene sequence: CDR1 SGHTA, CDR2 FQGNSA. Trimming shortened V by 8 bases and J by 0 bases, and 21 bases separated the two germline ends. CDR3 in amino acids: CASALHARGVSTDTQYF. As DNA, the CDR3 is TGTGCCAGCGCCCTTCATGCGCGCGGCGTAAGCACAGATACGCAGTATTTT.

The gene calls are TRBV29-1 and TRBJ1-2; D gene unclear. V dropped 2 bases and J dropped 8 bases, with 12 bases sitting between them. This CDR3 has 12 amino acids. Germline V gives CDR1 SQVTM, CDR2 ANQGSEA. In DNA, the CDR3 is TGCAGCGTTGAATCCATAGAACGGGGCTACACCTTC. This sequence encodes CSVESIERGYTF.

V usage is TRBV28 and J usage is TRBJ1-1; D might be TRBD1 (6 bases). CDR3 size: 13 residues. The germline V gene has CDR1 MDHEN and CDR2 SYDVKM. The V gene lost 6 bases and the J gene lost 4 bases, with 12 bases spanning the gap. The CDR3 protein is CASSPPGATEAFF. The CDR3 DNA sequence: TGTGCCAGCAGCCCCCCAGGGGCCACTGAAGCTTTCTTT.

The chain links TRBV7-9 to TRBJ1-2, with D possibly TRBD1 on 6 matching bases. Per germline, CDR1 SEHNR and CDR2 FQNEAQ (reference sequence). This CDR3 region has 13 residues. V lost 5 bases and J lost 7, with 14 bases in between. DNA for the CDR3: TGTGCCAGCAGCGTCAGGGGAGTTGGTGGCTACACCTTC. Encoded protein: CASSVRGVGGYTF. The variable domain in full, completed from reference TRBV7-9 and TRBJ1-2, reads DTGVSQNPRHKITKRGQNVTFRCDPISEHNRLYWYRQTLGQGPEFLTYFQNEAQLEKSRLLSDRFSAERPKGSFSTLEIQRTEQGDSAMYLCASSVRGVGGYTFGSGTRLTVV.

This clone appeared once. The chain combines TRBV7-3 with TRBJ2-7; maybe TRBD2 (5 bases). The V end lost 0 bases, the J end lost 5 bases, and 17 bases lay between the germline ends. This CDR3 region has 16 residues. From germline, CDR1 is SGHTA and CDR2 FQGTGA. The CDR3 spells CASSLTGGEYRDEQYF. The CDR3 DNA is TGTGCCAGCAGCTTAACAGGTGGGGAGTACCGGGACGAGCAGTACTTC.

This clone was observed once. This chain uses TRBV10-3 with TRBJ1-1, with D possibly being TRBD1 (5 bases). Germline loops: CDR1 ENHRY, CDR2 SYGVKD. The CDR3 extends over 16 amino acids. Trimming left V 0 bases short and J 3 bases short, with 14 bases between. The CDR3 nucleotides are TGTGCCATCAGTGAGTCCCAGGGAAGAGGGGACACTGAAGCTTTCTTT. Its translation is CAISESQGRGDTEAFF.

The chain uses TRBV28 and TRBJ1-1; tentative D call: TRBD1 (6 bases). Germline V gene data show CDR1 as MDHEN and CDR2 as SYDVKM. The CDR3 contains 16 residues. The V end lost 7 bases, the J end lost 0 bases, and 18 bases lay between the germline ends. DNA of the CDR3: TGTGCCAGCACCACGATGCCCCCAGGGGTGAACACTGAAGCTTTCTTT. This sequence encodes CASTTMPPGVNTEAFF.

This clone is a singleton in its sample. V gene TRBV18 combines with J gene TRBJ1-2; 9 nucleotides line up with TRBD1. Germline V gene sequence: CDR1 KGHSH, CDR2 LQKENI. The V gene end was trimmed by 3 bases and the J gene end by 6 bases; junction bases not matched to a gene: 17. The CDR3 covers 18 residues. The CDR3 loop is CASSPTGTGQGGSHGYTF. CDR3 DNA: TGTGCCAGCTCACCCACTGGGACAGGGCAGGGAGGCTCTCATGGCTACACCTTC.

V gene TRBV5-1 combines with J gene TRBJ1-1, with D possibly TRBD1 on 5 matching bases. V was cut by 4 bases and J by 3 bases, with 13 bases left in between. Germline V gives CDR1 SGHRS, CDR2 YFSETQ. CDR3 length: 14 residues. CDR3 DNA sequence: TGCGCCAGCAGCAGGCAGGGCCAACACACTGAAGCTTTCTTT. Translating it yields CASSRQGQHTEAFF.

This clone was observed a single time. The genes are TRBV28 and TRBJ1-2; D call uncertain. V shed 3 bases and J shed 5 bases, with 13 bases lying between them. Germline V gene lookup returns CDR1 MDHEN and CDR2 SYDVKM. The CDR3 spans 14 residues. CDR3 sequence reads: CASSFGSDQYGYTF. CDR3 DNA: TGTGCCAGCAGTTTCGGATCGGACCAGTATGGCTACACCTTC.

V is TRBV9 and J is TRBJ2-7; 9 positions match TRBD2. There are 15 residues in the CDR3. Germline assignment: CDR1 SGDLS and CDR2 YYNGEE. V lost 2 bases and J lost 4; bases outside the gene matches: 7. CDR3 residues: CASSVGGLAFYEQYF. In DNA, the CDR3 is TGTGCCAGCAGCGTCGGGGGACTAGCTTTTTACGAGCAGTACTTC.

The rearrangement uses TRBV27 and TRBJ2-3; TRBD1 matches at 10 bases. The J segment lost 6 bases and the V segment lost 6 bases, leaving 15 bases of the junction unmatched. The CDR3 is 17 amino acids. Germline CDR1 reads MNHEY; CDR2 reads SMNVEV (reference sequence). The CDR3 protein is CASRLPRGQGGSDTQYF. In DNA form, the CDR3 reads TGTGCCAGCAGGCTACCTCGTGGACAGGGGGGTAGCGATACGCAGTATTTT.

This chain links TRBV27 with TRBJ2-4; unclear D gene. The V gene's germline CDR1 is MNHEY and CDR2 SMNVEV (reference sequence). The CDR3 consists of 14 residues. V gave up 6 bases and J gave up 0 bases, with 9 bases separating them. CDR3 amino acids: CASRTPGAKNIQYF. Written as DNA, the CDR3 is TGTGCCAGCAGGACCCCGGGAGCCAAAAACATTCAGTACTTC.

The rearrangement joins TRBV19 to TRBJ1-5, with D tentatively TRBD1 (5 bases). Germline values: CDR1 LNHDA, CDR2 SQIVND (reference sequence). This CDR3 is built from 12 residues. Trimming cost V 6 bases and J 11 bases, with 14 bases left between them. The CDR3 coding sequence is TGTGCCAGTAGAAAAGGGGTCGCGGCCCAGCATTTT. Its protein product is CASRKGVAAQHF.

The chain employs TRBV4-1 and TRBJ2-1, with 7 nucleotides matching TRBD2. The germline V gene has CDR1 MGHRA and CDR2 YSYEKL. The CDR3 is 17 residues long. V shed 0 bases, J shed 4 bases, and the junction held 9 bases outside the gene matches. CDR3: CASSQDGFQRGYNEQFF. For the CDR3, the DNA is TGCGCCAGCAGCCAAGATGGATTCCAGCGGGGTTACAATGAGCAGTTCTTC.

The chain links TRBV7-2 to TRBJ2-7; 14 bases align to TRBD2. V shed 7 bases and J 1 base; nucleotides not matched to a gene: 12. Germline values: CDR1 SGHTA, CDR2 FQGNSA. The CDR3 spans 18 residues. In DNA form, the CDR3 reads TGTGCCAGCACCCTAGGTGGACTAGCGGGGGGAAGTTCCTACGAGCAGTACTTC. Translation: CASTLGGLAGGSSYEQYF.

This rearrangement joins TRBV5-6 to TRBJ1-2, with 8 bases lining up with TRBD1. The CDR3 is 14 residues long. Trimming at V came to 5 bases and at J to 7 bases, leaving 10 bases not matched to a gene. CDR1 and CDR2 (germline): SGHDT, YYEEEE. The CDR3 DNA reads as TGTGCCAGCAGTAGGACAGGGTTAACCCGTGGCTACACCTTC. Protein product: CASSRTGLTRGYTF.

This sequence joins TRBV7-9 and TRBJ2-5, with a possible D match to TRBD1 (6 bases). Trimming removed 0 bases at V and 5 bases at J, with 25 bases between. Germline V CDR1 and CDR2: SEHNR, FQNEAQ (reference sequence). This CDR3 comprises 19 residues. CDR3 in amino acids: CASSLAQGQTRSIAETQYF. CDR3 DNA sequence: TGTGCCAGCAGCTTAGCCCAGGGACAAACCCGGTCAATCGCCGAGACCCAGTACTTC.

The chain combines TRBV5-1 with TRBJ1-1; no reliable D call. The germline gives CDR1 SGHRS, CDR2 YFSETQ. There are 14 residues in the CDR3. V lost 1 base and J 0 bases, leaving 7 bases between the germline ends. This CDR3 reads CASSLNTMNTEAFF. The CDR3 DNA reads as TGCGCCAGCAGCTTGAACACAATGAACACTGAAGCTTTCTTT.

The rearrangement links TRBV5-1 to TRBJ2-2, with D tentatively TRBD1 (6 bases). The germline V gene encodes CDR1 SGHRS and CDR2 YFSETQ. Deletions cut 3 bases from V and 1 base from J, with 7 bases between. The CDR3 totals 14 residues. The DNA for the CDR3 is TGCGCCAGCAGCTCGGGACAGAACACCGGGGAGCTGTTTTTT. Its translation: CASSSGQNTGELFF. Combining the CDR3 with reference TRBV5-1 and TRBJ2-2 gives the whole variable domain KAGVTQTPRYLIKTRGQQVTLSCSPISGHRSVSWYQQTPGQGLQFLFEYFSETQRNKGNFPGRFSGRQFSNSRSEMNVSTLELGDSALYLCASSSGQNTGELFFGEGSRLTVL.

This clone turned up a few times. The chain combines TRBV19 with TRBJ1-1, with D perhaps matching TRBD1 (5 bases). The length of the CDR3 is 16 residues. V lost 4 bases to trimming and J lost 4 bases, with 19 bases between them. CDR1 is LNHDA, CDR2 SQIVND, per germline (reference sequence). CDR3 in DNA: TGTGCCAGTAGTAGGCCCGGCGGGGCCTCGGGCACTGAAGCTTTCTTT. This gives the protein CASSRPGGASGTEAFF. Based on the CDR3 plus reference TRBV19 and TRBJ1-1, the full variable domain is DGGITQSPKYLFRKEGQNVTLSCEQNLNHDAMYWYRQDPGQGLRLIYYSQIVNDFQKGDIAEGYSVSREKKESFPLTVTSAQKNPTAFYLCASSRPGGASGTEAFFGQGTRLTVV.